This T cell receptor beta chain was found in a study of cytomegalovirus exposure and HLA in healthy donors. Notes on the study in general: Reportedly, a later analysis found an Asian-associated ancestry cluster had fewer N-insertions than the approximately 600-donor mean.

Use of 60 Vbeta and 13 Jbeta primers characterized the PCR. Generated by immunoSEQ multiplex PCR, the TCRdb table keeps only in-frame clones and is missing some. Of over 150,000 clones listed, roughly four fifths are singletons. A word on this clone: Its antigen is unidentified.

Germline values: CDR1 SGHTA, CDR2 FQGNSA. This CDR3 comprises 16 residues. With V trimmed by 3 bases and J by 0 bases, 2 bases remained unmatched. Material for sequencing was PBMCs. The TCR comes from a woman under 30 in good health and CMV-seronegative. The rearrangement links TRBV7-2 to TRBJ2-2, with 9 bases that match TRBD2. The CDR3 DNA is TGTGCCAGCAGCTTTGGCGGGAGGGCGAACACCGGGGAGCTGTTTTTT. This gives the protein CASSFGGRANTGELFF.